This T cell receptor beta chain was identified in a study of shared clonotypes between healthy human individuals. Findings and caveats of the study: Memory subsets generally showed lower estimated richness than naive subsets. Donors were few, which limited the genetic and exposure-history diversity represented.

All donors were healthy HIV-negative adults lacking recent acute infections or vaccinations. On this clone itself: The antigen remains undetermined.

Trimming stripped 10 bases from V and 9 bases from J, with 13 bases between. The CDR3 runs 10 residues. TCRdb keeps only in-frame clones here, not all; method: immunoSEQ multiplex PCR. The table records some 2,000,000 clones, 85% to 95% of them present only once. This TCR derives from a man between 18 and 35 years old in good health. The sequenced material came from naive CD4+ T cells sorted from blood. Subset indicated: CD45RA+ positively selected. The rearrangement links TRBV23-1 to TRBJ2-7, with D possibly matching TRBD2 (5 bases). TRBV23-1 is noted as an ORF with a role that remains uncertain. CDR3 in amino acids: CAILALSQYF. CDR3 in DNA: TGCGCCATCCTAGCCCTCTCGCAGTACTTC.